The clone carrying this T cell receptor beta chain was observed a few times. With template switching, a universal primer site was added, and the cDNA carried unique molecular identifiers. TCRdb itself ran the 5' RACE reads through MiXCR, one entry per CDR3 protein. The table lists 600,000 to 850,000 distinct CDR3 sequences, about 20% of them singletons, with around 13% in the top ten. This entry belongs to a study of identical twins. The sample was also linked to a second study, of T cells expressing NK-cell markers. According to that study: Whether expanded NKG2C+ T cell clones recognized HCMV stayed uncertain.

The origin of this receptor is a woman aged 18-29 years in good health. The sequenced material came from PBMCs.

Here the CDR3 reads CASSLGGLLSSYEQYF. The CDR3, as DNA: TGCGCCAGCAGCTTGGGAGGTTTACTTAGCTCCTACGAGCAGTACTTC. The J gene is TRBJ2-7, the V gene TRBV5-1; D gene uncertain. CDR1 is SGHRS, CDR2 YFSETQ, per germline. Between the trimmed V and J ends, which lost 0 bases and 0 bases, there was a span of 13 bases. This CDR3 spans 16 amino acids.